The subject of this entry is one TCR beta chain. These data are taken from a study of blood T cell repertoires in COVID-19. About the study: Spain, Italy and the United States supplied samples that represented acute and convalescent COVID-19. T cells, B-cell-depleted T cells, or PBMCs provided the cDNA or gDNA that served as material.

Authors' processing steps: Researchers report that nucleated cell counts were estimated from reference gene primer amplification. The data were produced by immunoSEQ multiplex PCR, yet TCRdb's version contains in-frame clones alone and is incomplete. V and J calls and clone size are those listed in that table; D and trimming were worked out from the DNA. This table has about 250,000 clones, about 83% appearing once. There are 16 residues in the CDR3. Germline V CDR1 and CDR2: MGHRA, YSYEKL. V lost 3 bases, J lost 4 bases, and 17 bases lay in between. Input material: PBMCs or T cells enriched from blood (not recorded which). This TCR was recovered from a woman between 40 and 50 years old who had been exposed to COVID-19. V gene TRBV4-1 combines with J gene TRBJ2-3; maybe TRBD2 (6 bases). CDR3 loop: CASSQEGRPPPDTQYF. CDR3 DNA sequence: TGCGCCAGCAGCCAGGAGGGTAGGCCACCGCCAGATACGCAGTATTTT.